This T cell receptor beta chain was identified during a study of identical twins. TCRdb fed the 5' RACE reads into MiXCR, producing one record per CDR3 protein. The data hold hundreds of thousands of distinct CDR3 sequences, with 9% to 15% observed a single time. The table lists this clonotype with a few counts. This CDR3 comprises 12 residues. V lost 3 bases, J lost 8 bases, and 10 bases lay in between. A further study also used this sample, focusing on yellow fever vaccine responses in identical twins. That study reports: Twins reportedly showed a vaccine T cell response that seemed partly convergent and partly personalized.

The chain is built from TRBV12-3 or TRBV12-4 and TRBJ1-2; D gene unclear. The TCR sequence derives from a woman aged 18-35 years in good health. Sequencing was done on a sample of PBMCs. The CDR3 region has the DNA TGTGCCAGCAGTTTTCGGCAGCGGGGCTACACCTTC. This translates into CASSFRQRGYTF.